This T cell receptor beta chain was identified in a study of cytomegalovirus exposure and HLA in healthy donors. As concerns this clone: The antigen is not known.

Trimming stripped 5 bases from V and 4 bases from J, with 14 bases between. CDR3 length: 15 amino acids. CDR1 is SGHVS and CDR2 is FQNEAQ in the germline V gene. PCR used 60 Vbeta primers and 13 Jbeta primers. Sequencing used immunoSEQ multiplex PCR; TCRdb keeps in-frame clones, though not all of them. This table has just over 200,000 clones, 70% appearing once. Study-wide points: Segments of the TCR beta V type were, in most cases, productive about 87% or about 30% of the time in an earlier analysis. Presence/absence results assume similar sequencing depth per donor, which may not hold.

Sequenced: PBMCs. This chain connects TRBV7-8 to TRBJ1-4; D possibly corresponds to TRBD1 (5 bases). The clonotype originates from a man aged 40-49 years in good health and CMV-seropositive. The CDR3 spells CASSPRMGLNEKLFF. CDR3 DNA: TGTGCCAGCAGCCCCCGGATGGGGCTTAATGAAAAACTGTTTTTT.